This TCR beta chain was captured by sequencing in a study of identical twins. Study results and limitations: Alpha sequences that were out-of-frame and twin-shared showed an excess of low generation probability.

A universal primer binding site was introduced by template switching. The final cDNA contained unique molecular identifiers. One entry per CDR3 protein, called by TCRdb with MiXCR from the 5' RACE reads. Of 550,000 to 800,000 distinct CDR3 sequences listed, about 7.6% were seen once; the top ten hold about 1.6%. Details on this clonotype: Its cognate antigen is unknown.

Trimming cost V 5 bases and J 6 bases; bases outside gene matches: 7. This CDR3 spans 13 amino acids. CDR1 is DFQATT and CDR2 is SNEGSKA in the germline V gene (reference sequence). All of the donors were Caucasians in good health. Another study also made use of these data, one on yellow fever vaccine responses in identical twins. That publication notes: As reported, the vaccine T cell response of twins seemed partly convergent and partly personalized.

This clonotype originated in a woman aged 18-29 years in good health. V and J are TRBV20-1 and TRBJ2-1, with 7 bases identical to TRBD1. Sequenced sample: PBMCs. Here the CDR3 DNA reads TGCAGTGCTCCGATCGACAGGGCCAATGAGCAGTTCTTC. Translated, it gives CSAPIDRANEQFF.